A single sample is the source of the 9 T cell receptor beta chains below, sequenced in a study of blood T cell repertoires in COVID-19. Clones were sequenced by immunoSEQ multiplex PCR, and TCRdb holds only the in-frame ones, with some missing. The table includes about 120,000 clones, 80% to 90% detected once. Specimen: peripheral blood. These receptors came from a man in his 70s with active or convalescent COVID-19.

Note on this clone: Other DNA sequences in this sample translate to the same CDR3. This CDR3 is CASSLSAGGSYEQYF. The CDR3 nucleotides are TGTGCCAGCAGTTTATCTGCAGGGGGCTCCTACGAGCAGTACTTC. The chain links TRBV27 to TRBJ2-7, with 7 bases identical to TRBD1. Germline CDR1 MNHEY, CDR2 SMNVEV (reference sequence). The CDR3 extends over 15 amino acids. The V segment lost 0 bases and the J segment 0 bases; nucleotides outside the gene matches: 2.

The J gene is TRBJ1-2, the V gene TRBV28; the D is unclear. V lost 1 base and J 1 base, leaving 7 bases between the germline ends. CDR1 is MDHEN and CDR2 is SYDVKM in the germline V gene. The CDR3 consists of 14 residues. The CDR3 protein is CASSLYADNYGYTF. The CDR3 nucleotides are TGTGCCAGCAGTTTATACGCAGATAACTATGGCTACACCTTC.

The chain joins TRBV6-5 to TRBJ1-1; possible D gene TRBD1, 6 bases. The V end was cut by 2 bases, the J end by 5 bases, with 18 bases between. The CDR3 length is 16 residues. Germline CDR1 is MNHEY and CDR2 is SVGAGI. CDR3 loop: CASSYRGALTGTEAFF. CDR3 nucleotides: TGTGCCAGCAGTTACCGGGGGGCACTGACTGGTACTGAAGCTTTCTTT.

This rearrangement joins TRBV5-4 to TRBJ1-2, with TRBD1 identical over 7 bases. The CDR3 spans 15 residues. V trimming: 2 bases; J trimming: 8 bases; junction bases outside the gene matches: 12. The germline V gene encodes CDR1 SGHNT and CDR2 YYREEE (reference sequence). The CDR3 here is CASSLGDRVTGGYTF. As DNA, the CDR3 is TGTGCCAGCAGCTTAGGCGACAGGGTGACGGGAGGCTACACCTTC.

The chain links TRBV27 to TRBJ1-5, with 8 bases lining up with TRBD1. The germline V gene encodes CDR1 MNHEY and CDR2 SMNVEV (reference sequence). Trimming cost V 3 bases and J 5 bases; bases outside gene matches: 6. The CDR3 consists of 15 residues. In nucleotides, the CDR3 is TGTGCCAGCAGTTTTGCAGGGGGCGTCCATCAGCCCCAGCATTTT. It translates to CASSFAGGVHQPQHF.

The rearrangement uses TRBV3-1 (or the pseudogene TRBV3-2) and TRBJ2-5; TRBD2 matches 8 bases. The germline V gene encodes CDR1 LGHDT and CDR2 YNNKEL (reference sequence). The CDR3 length is 16 residues. V was clipped by 5 bases and J by 5 bases; unmatched bases: 13. The CDR3 nucleotides read TGTGCCAGCAGCTCCCGAGGACTAGCCTTAGGGGAGACCCAGTACTTC. As protein: CASSSRGLALGETQYF.

This chain links TRBV3-1 (or the pseudogene TRBV3-2) with TRBJ2-2; TRBD2 might be the D (6 bases). Trimming removed 6 bases at V and 0 bases at J, with 11 bases between. Germline V gives CDR1 LGHDT, CDR2 YNNKEL (reference sequence). The CDR3 is 15 amino acids. CDR3: CASSSGGANTGELFF. CDR3 coding DNA: TGTGCCAGCAGTAGCGGAGGGGCGAACACCGGGGAGCTGTTTTTT.

The rearrangement joins TRBV19 to TRBJ1-2, with a possible D match to TRBD1 (5 bases). The CDR3 is made up of 14 amino acids. Germline CDR1 reads LNHDA; CDR2 reads SQIVND (reference sequence). V was pared by 1 base and J by 1 base, with 7 bases between. The CDR3 here is CASSIGQLNYGYTF. The CDR3 bases are TGTGCCAGTAGTATAGGACAGCTTAACTATGGCTACACCTTC. Full variable domain (missing parts from reference TRBV19 and TRBJ1-2): DGGITQSPKYLFRKEGQNVTLSCEQNLNHDAMYWYRQDPGQGLRLIYYSQIVNDFQKGDIAEGYSVSREKKESFPLTVTSAQKNPTAFYLCASSIGQLNYGYTFGSGTRLTVV.

CDR3 in DNA: TGCGCCAGCAGCTTGCGGGGGGACATCACTGAAGCTTTCTTT. Translated: CASSLRGDITEAFF. The gene calls are TRBV5-1 and TRBJ1-1, with TRBD1 as a possible D gene (6 bases). CDR1 is SGHRS, CDR2 YFSETQ, per germline. The CDR3 is made up of 14 amino acids. Trimming pared 1 base from V and 4 bases from J, leaving 11 bases between.